One T cell receptor beta chain is described in this entry. The antigen it recognizes is unknown. No qualities accompany the bases; no much larger clone lies one base away. This entry is derived from a study of shared clonotypes between healthy human individuals (dated by TCRdb to about 2020). About the full investigation: A couple of women and a few men aged 18 to 49 years were included in the cohort. Per donor, three plates each were used for CD4 naive and CD4 memory, two for CD8 naive, and one for CD8 memory. Between about 0.85 and 9.5 billion PBMCs per donor were obtained by leukapheresis. Libraries were prepared and TCR repertoires were sequenced by different laboratories using diverse techniques, in order to increase sequencing depth and limit assay-specific biases. The study deeply sequenced blood TCR repertoires of about five healthy adults to estimate repertoire size and the extent of clonotype sharing between individuals.

Broad study findings and their caveats: Pairwise subsampling indicated that sequencing depth was expected to affect the degree of clonotype sharing among donors. Sampling was restricted to blood, and TCR repertoires in tissue are likely to differ from TCR repertoires in blood. Across four donors, approximately 5% of naive CD4, roughly 3.8% of naive CD8, 2% to 2.5% of memory CD4, and over 0.35% of memory CD8 clonotypes were shared. Because the study included a small number of donors, the genetic and exposure-history diversity represented was limited. Rarefaction of sorted-subset datasets indicated incomplete sequencing despite the large sequencing depth. Clonotypes shared by all four sorted-subset donors showed higher generation probabilities than non-shared clonotypes. Naive subsets generally had larger estimated clonotype richness than memory subsets.

The CDR3 starts with the cysteine, ends with the phenylalanine, and has 15 residues. Only the CDR3 DNA stays, 45 bases, in frame from base 1. CDR1 and CDR2 are read off the germline V gene as SGHTA and FQGNSA. The germline V end is reduced by 2 bases and the J end by 5 bases; junction bases left unmatched: 7. TCR CDR3 regions were amplified from genomic DNA by multiplex PCR using the deep immunoSEQ assay. Genomic DNA extracted from each cell subset was distributed evenly over all wells of several immunoSEQ 96-well plates, and each plate served as one replicate. Each replicate PCR for sorted subsets received 150 to 250 ng genomic DNA, equal to about 29,000 T cell genomes. Purified libraries were measured with a Qubit 3.0 fluorometer, size-checked on a Bioanalyzer 2100, and measured again with the KAPA Library Quantification kit. A separate single-read 150-cycle Illumina NextSeq 550 flow cell was used to sequence each immunoSEQ 96-well plate. From the authors' description of their analysis: Because the immunoSEQ output included only junctional sequences and no quality scores, the filtering could not be the same as the filtering used for full-length reads. To assign V/J genes and CDR3, sequences were annotated using PyIR, a Python wrapper for IgBLAST v1.9, with IMGT germline references. Any read was removed if the V/J assignment was weak (E-value above 1e-6), the CDR3 was missing, or the read contained stop codons, out-of-frame junctions, or ambiguous translated residues. V3J clonotypes were defined as sequences sharing the same inferred V gene, J gene, and CDR3 amino acid sequence. Percentage overlap between repertoires was computed as shared unique clonotypes divided by the size of the smaller repertoire. RTK rarefaction, the Chao1 estimator, and Recon v2.1 estimates of unobserved clonotypes were used to assess repertoire richness. For all TCRbeta clonotypes obtained by the gDNA method from a handful of donors, generation probabilities were computed with OLGA. TCRdb holds this immuneACCESS table with in-frame rearrangements only. Some clones are missing; in checked studies, unresolved V genes explain under half, and the rest has no known cause. D and trimming were read from the DNA, whereas the V and J calls and clone size are those reported in that table. The table for this sample lists 1.5 million to 2.5 million clones; approximately 94% of them were counted only once. 1% to 1.5% of the sample belongs to the ten largest clones.

CD8 naive samples were obtained by positive selection for CCR7 among CD45RO-negative cells, yielding a CD45RA+CCR7+ population from which TemRA cells were excluded. The donors were healthy, HIV-negative adults who had no recently reported acute infections or vaccinations. Every donor was a Caucasian adult residing in Nashville, Tennessee, USA. Blood was obtained by leukapheresis, after which PBMCs were separated by Ficoll-Histopaque density gradient centrifugation and cryopreserved in liquid nitrogen vapor phase. Analytical flow cytometry was used to check the purity and quantity of every magnetically sorted T cell population. Each sorted fraction had its genomic DNA isolated and then quantified by UV absorbance on a Nanodrop 2000c.

This receptor was obtained from a man younger than 35 in good health. The sequencing sample was made of naive CD8+ T cells sorted from blood. The cell subset or site label of this sample denotes: CD45RA+CCR7+. The sequence links TRBV7-2 to TRBJ2-7, with TRBD1 matching 9 junction bases. Here the CDR3 is given as CASSLPGTGRDEQYF. The nucleotide sequence is given as TGTGCCAGCAGCTTACCCGGGACAGGGAGGGACGAGCAGTACTTC.